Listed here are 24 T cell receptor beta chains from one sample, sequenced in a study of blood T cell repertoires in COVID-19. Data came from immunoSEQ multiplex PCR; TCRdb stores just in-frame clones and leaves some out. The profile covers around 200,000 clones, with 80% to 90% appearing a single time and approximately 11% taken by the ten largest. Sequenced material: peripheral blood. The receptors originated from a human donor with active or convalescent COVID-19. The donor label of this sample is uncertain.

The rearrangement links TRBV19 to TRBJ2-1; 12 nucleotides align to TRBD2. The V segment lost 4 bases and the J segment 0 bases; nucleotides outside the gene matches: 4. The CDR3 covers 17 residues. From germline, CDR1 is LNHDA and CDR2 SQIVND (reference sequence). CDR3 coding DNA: TGTGCCAGTAGTAAACTAGCGGGGGGAGTCTCCTACAATGAGCAGTTCTTC. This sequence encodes CASSKLAGGVSYNEQFF.

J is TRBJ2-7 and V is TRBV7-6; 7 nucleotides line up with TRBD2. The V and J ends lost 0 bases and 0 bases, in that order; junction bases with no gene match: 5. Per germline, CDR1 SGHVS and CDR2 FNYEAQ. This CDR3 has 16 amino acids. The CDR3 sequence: CASSLALLAFSYEQYF. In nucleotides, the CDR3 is TGTGCCAGCAGCTTAGCGCTACTAGCGTTCTCCTACGAGCAGTACTTC.

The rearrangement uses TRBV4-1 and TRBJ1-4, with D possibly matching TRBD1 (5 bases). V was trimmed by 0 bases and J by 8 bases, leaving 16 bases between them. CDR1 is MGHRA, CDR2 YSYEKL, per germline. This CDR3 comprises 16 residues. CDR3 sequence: CASSQERGRVIEKLFF. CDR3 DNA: TGCGCCAGCAGCCAAGAAAGGGGCAGGGTCATCGAAAAACTGTTTTTT.

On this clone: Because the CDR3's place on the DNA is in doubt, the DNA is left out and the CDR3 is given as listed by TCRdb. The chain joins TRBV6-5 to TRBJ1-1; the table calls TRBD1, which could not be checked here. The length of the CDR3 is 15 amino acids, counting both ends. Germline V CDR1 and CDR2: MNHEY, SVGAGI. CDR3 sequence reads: CASSILDRGRTEAFF.

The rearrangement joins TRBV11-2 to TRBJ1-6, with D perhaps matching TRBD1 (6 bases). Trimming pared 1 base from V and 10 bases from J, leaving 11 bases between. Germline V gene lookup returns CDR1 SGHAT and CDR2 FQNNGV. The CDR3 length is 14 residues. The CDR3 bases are TGTGCCAGCAGCTTAGCTGACAGGCACTCACCCCTCCACTTT. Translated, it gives CASSLADRHSPLHF.

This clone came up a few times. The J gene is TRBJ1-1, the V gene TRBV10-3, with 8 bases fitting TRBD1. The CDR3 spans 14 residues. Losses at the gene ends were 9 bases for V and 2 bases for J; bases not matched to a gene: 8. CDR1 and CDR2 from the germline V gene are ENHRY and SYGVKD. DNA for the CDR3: TGTGCCATGCGATCCGGGACAGGAAACACTGAAGCTTTCTTT. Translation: CAMRSGTGNTEAFF.

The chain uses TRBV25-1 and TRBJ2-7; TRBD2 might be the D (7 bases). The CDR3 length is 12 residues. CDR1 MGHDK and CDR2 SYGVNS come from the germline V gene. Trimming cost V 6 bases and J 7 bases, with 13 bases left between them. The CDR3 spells CASRTGAGEQYF. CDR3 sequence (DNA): TGTGCCAGCAGGACAGGAGCGGGAGAGCAGTACTTC.

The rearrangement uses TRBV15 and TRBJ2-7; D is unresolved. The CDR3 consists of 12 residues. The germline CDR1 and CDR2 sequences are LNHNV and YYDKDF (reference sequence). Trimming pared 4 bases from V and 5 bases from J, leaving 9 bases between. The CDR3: CATSTQVHEQYF. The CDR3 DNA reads TGTGCCACCAGCACGCAGGTGCACGAGCAGTACTTC.

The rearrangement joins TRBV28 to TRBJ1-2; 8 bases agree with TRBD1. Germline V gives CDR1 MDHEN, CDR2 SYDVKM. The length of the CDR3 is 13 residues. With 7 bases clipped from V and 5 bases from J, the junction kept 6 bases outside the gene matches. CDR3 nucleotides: TGTGCCAGCATCCCGGGACAGGCGTATGGCTACACCTTC. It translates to CASIPGQAYGYTF.

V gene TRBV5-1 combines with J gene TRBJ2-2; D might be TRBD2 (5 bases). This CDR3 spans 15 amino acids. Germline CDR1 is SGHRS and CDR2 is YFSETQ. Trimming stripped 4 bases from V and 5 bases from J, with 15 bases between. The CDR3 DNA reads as TGCGCCAGCAGCCCCGACTACCTGGGGACCGGGGAGCTGTTTTTT. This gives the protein CASSPDYLGTGELFF.

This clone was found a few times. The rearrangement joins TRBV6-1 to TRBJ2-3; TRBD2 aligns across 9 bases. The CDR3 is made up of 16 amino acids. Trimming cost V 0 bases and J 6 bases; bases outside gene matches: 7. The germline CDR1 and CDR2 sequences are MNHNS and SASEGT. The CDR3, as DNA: TGTGCCAGCAGTGAAGCGCTCGGTAGCGGGGGTGATACGCAGTATTTT. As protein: CASSEALGSGGDTQYF.

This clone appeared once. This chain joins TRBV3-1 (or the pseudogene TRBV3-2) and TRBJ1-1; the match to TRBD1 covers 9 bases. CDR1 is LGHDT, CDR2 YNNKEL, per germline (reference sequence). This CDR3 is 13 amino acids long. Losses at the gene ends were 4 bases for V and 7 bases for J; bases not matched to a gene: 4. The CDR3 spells CASSRGQGFEAFF. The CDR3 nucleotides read TGTGCCAGCAGCCGGGGACAGGGCTTTGAAGCTTTCTTT.

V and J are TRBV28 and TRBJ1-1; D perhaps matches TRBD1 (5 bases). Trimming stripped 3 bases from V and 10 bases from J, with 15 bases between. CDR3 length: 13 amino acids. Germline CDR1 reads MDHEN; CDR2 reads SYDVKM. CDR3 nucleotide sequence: TGTGCCAGCAGTTTTAGAGGAGGAGGGGTAGCTTTCTTT. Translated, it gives CASSFRGGGVAFF.

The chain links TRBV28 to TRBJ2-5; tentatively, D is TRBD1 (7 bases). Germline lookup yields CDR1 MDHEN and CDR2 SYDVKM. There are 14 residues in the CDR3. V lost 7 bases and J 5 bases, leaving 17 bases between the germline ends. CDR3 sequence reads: CASIPQGGRETQYF. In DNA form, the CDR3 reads TGTGCCAGCATACCGCAGGGGGGTCGGGAGACCCAGTACTTC.

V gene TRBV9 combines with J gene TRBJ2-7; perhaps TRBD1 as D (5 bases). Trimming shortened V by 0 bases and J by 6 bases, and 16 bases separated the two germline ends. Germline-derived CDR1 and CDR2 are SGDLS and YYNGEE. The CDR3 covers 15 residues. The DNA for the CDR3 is TGTGCCAGCAGCGTAGGTCGGACATCCCCCGGCGAGCAGTACTTC. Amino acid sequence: CASSVGRTSPGEQYF.

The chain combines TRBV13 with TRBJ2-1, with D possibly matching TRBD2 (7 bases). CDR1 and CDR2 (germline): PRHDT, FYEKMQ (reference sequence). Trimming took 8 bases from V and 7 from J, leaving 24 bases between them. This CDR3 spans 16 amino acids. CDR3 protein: CASQIGGRALSNEQFF. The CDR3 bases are TGTGCCAGCCAAATAGGGGGGAGGGCCCTTTCGAATGAGCAGTTCTTC.

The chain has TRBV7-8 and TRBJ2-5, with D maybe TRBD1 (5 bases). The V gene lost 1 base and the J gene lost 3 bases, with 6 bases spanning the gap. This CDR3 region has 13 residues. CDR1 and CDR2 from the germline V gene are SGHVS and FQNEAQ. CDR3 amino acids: CASSLETEETQYF. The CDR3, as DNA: TGTGCCAGCAGCTTAGAGACAGAAGAGACCCAGTACTTC.

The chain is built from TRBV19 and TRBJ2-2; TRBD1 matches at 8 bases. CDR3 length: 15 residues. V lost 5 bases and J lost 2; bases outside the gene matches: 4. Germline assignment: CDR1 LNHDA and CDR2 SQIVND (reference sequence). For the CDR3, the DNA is TGTGCCAGTAGTCACAGGGGGTCTAACACCGGGGAGCTGTTTTTT. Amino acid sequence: CASSHRGSNTGELFF.

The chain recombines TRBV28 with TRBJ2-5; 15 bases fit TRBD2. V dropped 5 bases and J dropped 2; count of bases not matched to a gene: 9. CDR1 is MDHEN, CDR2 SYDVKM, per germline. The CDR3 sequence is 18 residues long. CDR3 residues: CASSATGTSGRRQETQYF. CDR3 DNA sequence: TGTGCCAGCAGTGCGACAGGGACTAGCGGGAGGCGGCAAGAGACCCAGTACTTC.

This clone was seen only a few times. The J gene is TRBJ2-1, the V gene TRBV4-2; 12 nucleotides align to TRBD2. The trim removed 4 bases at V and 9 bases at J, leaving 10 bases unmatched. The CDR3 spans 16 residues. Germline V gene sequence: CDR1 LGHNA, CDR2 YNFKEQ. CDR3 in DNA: TGTGCCAGCAGCCGCCCTCTAGCGGGAGGGCCGGGTGAGCAGTTCTTC. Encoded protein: CASSRPLAGGPGEQFF.

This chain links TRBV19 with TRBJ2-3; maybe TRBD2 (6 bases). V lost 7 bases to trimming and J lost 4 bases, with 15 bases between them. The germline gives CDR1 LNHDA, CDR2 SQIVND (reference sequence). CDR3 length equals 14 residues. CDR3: CASKEGRSPDTQYF. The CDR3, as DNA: TGTGCCAGTAAGGAGGGGCGCAGCCCAGATACGCAGTATTTT.

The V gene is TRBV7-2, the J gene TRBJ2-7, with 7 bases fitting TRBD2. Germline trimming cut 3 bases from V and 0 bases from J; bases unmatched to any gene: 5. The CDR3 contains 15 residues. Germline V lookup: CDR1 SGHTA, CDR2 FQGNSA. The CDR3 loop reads CASSFSAGLSYEQYF. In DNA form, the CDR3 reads TGTGCCAGCAGCTTCTCAGCGGGGCTCTCCTACGAGCAGTACTTC.

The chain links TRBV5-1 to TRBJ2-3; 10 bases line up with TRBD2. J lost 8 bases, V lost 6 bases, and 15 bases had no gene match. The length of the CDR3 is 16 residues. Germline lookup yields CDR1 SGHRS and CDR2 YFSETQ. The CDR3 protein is CASTSGSGRSTGTQYF. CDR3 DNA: TGCGCCAGCACCTCGGGTAGCGGGAGGAGCACGGGTACGCAGTATTTT.

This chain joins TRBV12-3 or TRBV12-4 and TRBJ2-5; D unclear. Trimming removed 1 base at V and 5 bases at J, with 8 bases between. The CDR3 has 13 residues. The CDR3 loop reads CASSLGYEETQYF. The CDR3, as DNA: TGTGCCAGCAGTTTAGGGTACGAGGAGACCCAGTACTTC.